The 14 T cell receptor beta chains presented below share a single source sample, sequenced in a study of cytomegalovirus exposure and HLA in healthy donors. PCR employed 60 Vbeta and 13 Jbeta primers. Profiled with immunoSEQ multiplex PCR; TCRdb holds only in-frame clones, not every one. The table shows fewer than 150,000 clones, with 70% to 80% occurring only once. The material sequenced was PBMCs. The receptors here all came from a woman aged 40 to 50 in good health and CMV-seropositive.

V usage is TRBV18 and J usage is TRBJ1-1; D gene unclear. Trimming pared 3 bases from V and 0 bases from J, leaving 8 bases between. There are 14 residues in the CDR3. In germline, CDR1 is KGHSH, CDR2 LQKENI. CDR3 coding DNA: TGTGCCAGCTCACCCACGAACATGAACACTGAAGCTTTCTTT. Residues: CASSPTNMNTEAFF.

CDR3 sequence reads: CASSYSDSYEQYF. As DNA, the CDR3 is TGTGCCAGCAGTTACTCGGACAGCTACGAGCAGTACTTC. This chain joins TRBV6-5 and TRBJ2-7; D perhaps matches TRBD1 (6 bases). V lost 0 bases to trimming and J lost 3 bases, with 6 bases between them. The CDR3 extends over 13 amino acids. Germline V CDR1 and CDR2: MNHEY, SVGAGI.

V and J are TRBV18 and TRBJ2-3; the match to TRBD2 covers 7 bases. After removal of 5 bases from V and 5 bases from J, the junction contained 7 bases not matched to a gene. CDR3 length: 14 amino acids. The germline gives CDR1 KGHSH, CDR2 LQKENI. This CDR3 reads CASSVRASGDTQYF. Here the CDR3 DNA reads TGTGCCAGCTCAGTGAGGGCTAGCGGAGATACGCAGTATTTT.

CDR3 residues: CASSLGHTDTQYF. The CDR3 DNA reads as TGTGCCAGCAGCTTAGGTCACACAGATACGCAGTATTTT. The chain combines TRBV7-2 with TRBJ2-3; D ambiguous. With 1 base removed from V and 2 bases from J, the gap between germline ends came to 4 bases. The CDR3 contains 13 residues. The germline CDR1 and CDR2 sequences are SGHTA and FQGNSA. Filled out from reference TRBV7-2 and TRBJ2-3, the complete variable domain reads GAGVSQSPSNKVTEKGKDVELRCDPISGHTALYWYRQSLGQGLEFLIYFQGNSAPDKSGLPSDRFSAERTGGSVSTLTIQRTQQEDSAVYLCASSLGHTDTQYFGPGTRLTVL.

A single count supports this clone. The chain has TRBV29-1 and TRBJ2-2; 7 bases agree with TRBD2. CDR1 SQVTM and CDR2 ANQGSEA come from the germline V gene. With 2 bases clipped from V and 5 bases from J, the junction kept 8 bases outside the gene matches. The CDR3 is 15 residues long. The CDR3 loop reads CSVEPWVGGTGELFF. The CDR3 DNA sequence: TGCAGCGTTGAACCATGGGTGGGGGGGACCGGGGAGCTGTTTTTT.

The V and J genes are TRBV7-2 and TRBJ1-4, with TRBD1 matching 8 bases. This CDR3 is 14 amino acids long. Trimming removed 5 bases from V and 7 bases from J; junction bases left unmatched: 6. Per germline, CDR1 SGHTA and CDR2 FQGNSA. Written as DNA, the CDR3 is TGTGCCAGCAGCCCCCGGACAGGGTTTGAAAAACTGTTTTTT. Translation gives CASSPRTGFEKLFF.

The J gene is TRBJ1-2, the V gene TRBV30, with D possibly being TRBD1 (5 bases). V lost 3 bases and J lost 10, with 27 bases in between. This CDR3 has 16 amino acids. Germline loops: CDR1 GTSNPN, CDR2 SVGIG (reference sequence). The CDR3 bases are TGTGCCTGGAGCGCACAACGGATATCACCTAGGGGCCCCTACACCTTC. Protein sequence: CAWSAQRISPRGPYTF.

The V gene is TRBV7-8, the J gene TRBJ2-3, with D unclear. Germline V gene lookup returns CDR1 SGHVS and CDR2 FQNEAQ. The ends were cut back, 4 bases at V and 0 bases at J, with 8 bases in the middle. The CDR3 runs 14 residues. CDR3 DNA: TGTGCCAGCAGCTCTTCCGGGAGCACAGATACGCAGTATTTT. This codes for CASSSSGSTDTQYF.

Only one count was recorded for this clone. CDR3 bases: TGTGCCAGTAGTATGGGCAGGGTAGGCTCACCCCTCCACTTT. It is translated as CASSMGRVGSPLHF. V is TRBV19 and J is TRBJ1-6; D is possibly TRBD1 (5 bases). This CDR3 is 14 amino acids long. V was shortened by 3 bases and J by 10 bases, with 13 bases between the two germline ends. Germline CDR1 and CDR2: LNHDA and SQIVND (reference sequence).

V gene TRBV5-4 combines with J gene TRBJ2-7; 12 bases are shared with TRBD1. J gave up 5 bases and V 4 bases, and 7 bases lay outside the gene matches. This CDR3 has 15 residues. Germline assignment: CDR1 SGHNT and CDR2 YYREEE (reference sequence). The DNA for the CDR3 is TGTGCCAGCAGCACAGGGACAGGGGGCGACGACGAGCAGTACTTC. This sequence encodes CASSTGTGGDDEQYF.

The V call is TRBV4-1, the J call TRBJ1-5, with D unresolved. In germline, CDR1 is MGHRA, CDR2 YSYEKL. V lost 1 base and J 0 bases, leaving 10 bases between the germline ends. The CDR3 loop spans 16 amino acids. Here the CDR3 DNA reads TGCGCCAGCAGCCAAGGCGGAGAGAATAGCAATCAGCCCCAGCATTTT. Amino acids: CASSQGGENSNQPQHF.

Written as DNA, the CDR3 is TGTGCCAGCAGCCGCGCGATGGGAGGTAAAACTGAAGCTTTCTTT. It is translated as CASSRAMGGKTEAFF. The chain recombines TRBV7-2 with TRBJ1-1; D call uncertain. Germline V gives CDR1 SGHTA, CDR2 FQGNSA. Trimming pared 5 bases from V and 5 bases from J, leaving 18 bases between. The CDR3 has 15 residues.

This sequence joins TRBV5-8 and TRBJ2-1; D not resolved. The length of the CDR3 is 15 residues. Germline V gene lookup returns CDR1 SGHTS and CDR2 YDEGEE. Trimming shortened V by 0 bases and J by 9 bases, and 16 bases separated the two germline ends. CDR3 sequence: CASSLGRSPVSEQFF. The CDR3 nucleotides read TGTGCCAGCAGCTTGGGGCGGTCACCCGTCAGTGAGCAGTTCTTC.

J is TRBJ2-5 and V is TRBV4-1, with 8 nucleotides matching TRBD2. CDR1 is MGHRA, CDR2 YSYEKL, per germline. Germline trimming cut 1 base from V and 1 base from J; bases unmatched to any gene: 8. The CDR3 is 17 amino acids. The CDR3 region is CASSQGRQSGSQETQYF. The DNA for the CDR3 is TGCGCCAGCAGCCAAGGCCGGCAGAGCGGGAGCCAAGAGACCCAGTACTTC.